This passage covers 7 T cell receptor beta chains from one sample sequenced in a study of blood T cells in healthy people across ages. A sample-barcoded 5' primer and a J-beta primer mix were used in a second PCR of roughly 6 to 11 cycles. One entry per CDR3 protein, called by TCRdb with MiXCR from the 5' RACE reads. The table shows around 1.7 million distinct CDR3 sequences, with roughly 28% occurring only once. The sample comprised blood. All receptors come from a woman aged 25 to 39 in good health.

Of note for this clonotype: An end of the junction differs from the germline gene, which may be a read error. The V gene is TRBV12-3 or TRBV12-4, the J gene TRBJ2-6, with D possibly being TRBD1 or TRBD2 (5 bases each). This CDR3 contains 13 residues. DNA of the CDR3: TGTGCCAGCCGGGATGCTGGGGCCAACGTCCGGACTTTC. Translating gives CASRDAGANVRTF.

This clonotype was seen a handful of times. The chain couples TRBV12-3 or TRBV12-4 to TRBJ2-7; 12 bases map to TRBD2. The CDR3 has 17 residues. The V and J ends lost 3 bases and 5 bases, in that order; junction bases with no gene match: 11. The CDR3 is CASSLSSGRAKGNEQYF. CDR3 DNA sequence: TGTGCCAGCAGTTTGTCTAGCGGGAGGGCGAAGGGGAACGAGCAGTACTTC.

This sequence joins TRBV7-2 and TRBJ2-7; D not certain. With 1 base removed from V and 7 bases from J, the gap between germline ends came to 20 bases. This CDR3 region has 16 residues. From germline, CDR1 is SGHTA and CDR2 FQGNSA. CDR3 residues: CASSLGFRRTYNEQYF. The CDR3 DNA follows: TGTGCCAGCAGCTTAGGTTTTAGGAGAACCTACAATGAGCAGTACTTC.

This clonotype occurred a few times. The chain combines TRBV6-6 with TRBJ2-7; D perhaps matches TRBD1 (6 bases). CDR1 MNHNY and CDR2 SVGAGI come from the germline V gene (reference sequence). V lost 6 bases, J lost 3 bases, and 12 bases lay in between. This CDR3 is built from 13 residues. CDR3 residues: CASSRQANYEQYF. CDR3 in DNA: TGTGCCAGCAGCCGACAGGCTAACTACGAGCAGTACTTC.

This clonotype was seen more than once but under ten times. The V call is TRBV5-4, the J call TRBJ2-7; tentatively, D is TRBD1 (6 bases). The V end was cut by 4 bases, the J end by 5 bases, with 19 bases between. The CDR3 is 15 amino acids. Germline V gene lookup returns CDR1 SGHNT and CDR2 YYREEE (reference sequence). The CDR3 reads CASSRQVQVDNEQYF. The CDR3 bases are TGTGCCAGCAGCCGACAGGTCCAAGTCGACAACGAGCAGTACTTC.

The table lists this clonotype with a few counts. The chain employs TRBV19 and TRBJ1-2; D remains unclear. V dropped 4 bases and J dropped 4 bases, with 10 bases sitting between them. The germline V gene has CDR1 LNHDA and CDR2 SQIVND (reference sequence). CDR3 length equals 13 residues. The CDR3 DNA follows: TGTGCCAGTAGTACGGAGTTGGCCTATGGCTACACCTTC. Translating gives CASSTELAYGYTF.

The V and J genes are TRBV7-9 and TRBJ2-3; 11 nucleotides agree with TRBD2. The CDR3 runs 20 residues. With 0 bases clipped from V and 0 bases from J, the junction kept 11 bases outside the gene matches. The germline V gene has CDR1 SEHNR and CDR2 FQNEAQ (reference sequence). This chain's CDR3 is CASSLALRSSGGLSTDTQYF. CDR3 DNA: TGTGCCAGCAGCTTAGCCCTCCGGTCTAGCGGGGGGCTCAGCACAGATACGCAGTATTTT.